The entry below describes one T cell receptor (beta chain). The length of the CDR3 is 14 residues. Germline V gives CDR1 MNHEY, CDR2 SVGAGI. V was trimmed by 2 bases and J by 9 bases, leaving 14 bases between them. This entry belongs to a study of blood T cell repertoires in COVID-19. Study in general: Nucleic acid was either cDNA or gDNA, and it came from T cells, B-cell-depleted T cells, or PBMCs.

As handled by the study authors: Amplification of reference gene primers was used by the study to estimate nucleated cell counts. Assay used: immunoSEQ multiplex PCR; TCRdb lists only in-frame clones, some missing. V and J calls and clone size are given by that table; D and trimming were obtained from the DNA. In the table there are approximately 200,000 clones, around 88% of which are singletons. The sequenced sample consisted of PBMCs or T cells enriched from blood (not recorded which). The clonotype comes from a woman in her thirties who had recovered from COVID-19. This chain links TRBV6-5 with TRBJ2-1, with a tentative D call TRBD2 (7 bases). CDR3 in amino acids: CASSYGGRGGEQFF. In nucleotides, the CDR3 is TGTGCCAGCAGTTACGGCGGGAGAGGGGGTGAGCAGTTCTTC.